A single sample is the source of the 15 T cell receptor beta chains below, sequenced in a study of early T cells in non-severe SARS-CoV-2 infection. TCRdb ran MiXCR on the 5' RACE reads and lists one entry per CDR3 protein. The sample has roughly 40,000 distinct CDR3 sequences, 12% seen once. The material sequenced was whole blood. These receptors were obtained from an adult who was a healthcare worker with PCR-confirmed SARS-CoV-2 infection or an uninfected control (not recorded which).

This clonotype was observed many times. The chain joins TRBV4-1 to TRBJ1-2; D perhaps matches TRBD1 (6 bases). Between the trimmed V and J ends, which lost 4 bases and 4 bases, there was a span of 22 bases. CDR1 and CDR2 (germline): MGHRA, YSYEKL. The CDR3 is 17 residues long. This CDR3 reads CASSPGAGAPPPYGYTF. The DNA for the CDR3 is TGCGCCAGCAGCCCGGGGGCGGGGGCGCCCCCCCCCTATGGCTACACCTTC.

This clonotype appeared a few times. The genes are TRBV21-1 and TRBJ2-5; the table names TRBD2, a call not compared with the DNA. TRBV21-1 is labeled a pseudogene. The CDR3 covers 14 residues. Written as DNA, the CDR3 is TGTGCCAGCAGCGAGGTGGCCCTAATGGATACCCAGTACTTC. Encoded protein: CASSEVALMDTQYF.

V and J are TRBV12-3 or TRBV12-4 and TRBJ2-1, with 10 bases that match TRBD2. The CDR3 is 13 amino acids. The junction had 7 bases not matched to a gene; V was cut back by 10 bases and J by 7 bases. The CDR3 nucleotides are TGTGCCACCAACCCTAGCGGGAGTAATGAGCAGTTCTTC. This encodes CATNPSGSNEQFF.

In its sample, this clonotype was seen a few times. This chain uses TRBV2 with TRBJ2-1; D perhaps matches TRBD2 (6 bases). Germline CDR1 SNHLY, CDR2 FYNNEI. This CDR3 comprises 14 residues. Trimming cost V 7 bases and J 1 base, with 11 bases left between them. The CDR3 sequence: CASTGGTSYNEQFF. The CDR3 DNA reads TGTGCCAGCACGGGCGGGACTTCCTACAATGAGCAGTTCTTC.

The V call is TRBV18, the J call TRBJ2-3, with D hard to call. The CDR3 is 13 amino acids. In germline, CDR1 is KGHSH, CDR2 LQKENI. V dropped 6 bases and J dropped 2 bases, with 9 bases sitting between them. CDR3 DNA sequence: TGTGCCAGCTCGGAATTTAACACAGATACGCAGTATTTT. Its protein is CASSEFNTDTQYF.

The V gene is TRBV7-2, the J gene TRBJ2-5, with D unclear. Germline CDR1 is SGHTA and CDR2 is FQGNSA. V lost 2 bases and J 5 bases, leaving 6 bases between the germline ends. The CDR3 sequence is 12 residues long. CDR3 protein: CASSLPTETQYF. CDR3 sequence (DNA): TGTGCCAGCAGCTTACCTACGGAGACCCAGTACTTC.

The chain has TRBV20-1 and TRBJ2-7; 10 bases agree with TRBD2. Germline assignment: CDR1 DFQATT and CDR2 SNEGSKA (reference sequence). Trimming cost V 6 bases and J 7 bases; bases outside gene matches: 9. CDR3 size: 13 residues. The CDR3 bases are TGCAGTGCCCTTGGGCTAGCGGGAGATGAGCAGTACTTC. The encoded protein is CSALGLAGDEQYF.

This clonotype has a handful of counts. V gene TRBV7-9 combines with J gene TRBJ1-3; possible D gene TRBD1, 6 bases. This CDR3 is built from 19 residues. Germline loops: CDR1 SEHNR, CDR2 FQNEAQ (reference sequence). V was cut by 5 bases and J by 0 bases, with 23 bases left in between. The chain's CDR3 is CASSPQTGLIRASGNTIYF. CDR3 in DNA: TGTGCCAGCAGCCCTCAGACAGGACTGATTCGCGCCTCTGGAAACACCATATATTTT.

This clonotype came up a few times. This chain connects TRBV5-4 to TRBJ2-1, with D unresolved. Germline CDR1 reads SGHNT; CDR2 reads YYREEE (reference sequence). Trimming took 0 bases from V and 2 from J, leaving 9 bases between them. The CDR3 is 15 residues long. CDR3 region: CASSLARRTYNEQFF. Written as DNA, the CDR3 is TGTGCCAGCAGCTTGGCGCGGCGGACCTACAATGAGCAGTTCTTC.

This clonotype was recorded many times. The chain couples TRBV13 to TRBJ1-4, with D uncertain. With 6 bases removed from V and 6 bases from J, the gap between germline ends came to 11 bases. There are 13 residues in the CDR3. Per the germline V gene, CDR1 is PRHDT and CDR2 is FYEKMQ (reference sequence). The CDR3 coding sequence is TGTGCCAGCAGGCAAAGGGTAGATGAAAAACTGTTTTTT. Amino acid sequence: CASRQRVDEKLFF. Together with reference TRBV13 and TRBJ1-4, the CDR3 gives the full variable domain: AAGVIQSPRHLIKEKRETATLKCYPIPRHDTVYWYQQGPGQDPQFLISFYEKMQSDKGSIPDRFSAQQFSDYHSELNMSSLELGDSALYFCASRQRVDEKLFFGSGTQLSVL.

This clonotype appeared a few times. V usage is TRBV4-1 and J usage is TRBJ2-5, with D uncertain. V was pared by 1 base and J by 5 bases, with 8 bases between. The germline gives CDR1 MGHRA, CDR2 YSYEKL. The CDR3 totals 13 residues. The chain's CDR3 is CASSQVMGETQYF. The CDR3 nucleotides are TGCGCCAGCAGCCAAGTGATGGGGGAGACCCAGTACTTC.

This clonotype was observed many times. The chain couples TRBV5-4 to TRBJ1-1; 8 bases line up with TRBD1. Germline CDR1 is SGHNT and CDR2 is YYREEE (reference sequence). This CDR3 comprises 14 residues. The trim removed 4 bases at V and 11 bases at J, leaving 13 bases unmatched. CDR3 in DNA: TGTGCCAGCAGCGCGGAGGAACAGGGGGTGTATGCTTTCTTT. It encodes CASSAEEQGVYAFF.

The gene calls are TRBV19 and TRBJ2-2; TRBD1 matches at 8 bases. The trim removed 6 bases at V and 1 base at J, leaving 1 base unmatched. The CDR3 spans 14 residues. Germline-derived CDR1 and CDR2 are LNHDA and SQIVND (reference sequence). The chain's CDR3 is CASSGTGNTGELFF. The CDR3 coding sequence is TGTGCCAGTAGCGGGACAGGGAACACCGGGGAGCTGTTTTTT. The full variable domain, rest sourced from reference TRBV19 and TRBJ2-2, is DGGITQSPKYLFRKEGQNVTLSCEQNLNHDAMYWYRQDPGQGLRLIYYSQIVNDFQKGDIAEGYSVSREKKESFPLTVTSAQKNPTAFYLCASSGTGNTGELFFGEGSRLTVL.

This clonotype was counted at least ten times. The chain employs TRBV6-4 and TRBJ2-3, with D perhaps matching TRBD1 (5 bases). The CDR3 sequence is 14 residues long. Trimming took 0 bases from V and 7 from J, leaving 11 bases between them. In germline, CDR1 is MRHNA, CDR2 SNTAGT. The DNA of the CDR3 is TGTGCCAGCAGTGACTCGCCAGGGAAGAATACGCAGTATTTT. This translates into CASSDSPGKNTQYF.

This clonotype was seen at least ten times. The rearrangement joins TRBV4-1 to TRBJ2-7, with no clear D. The CDR3 spans 15 residues. The germline V and J ends were trimmed by 2 bases and 2 bases, with 13 bases remaining between them. In germline, CDR1 is MGHRA, CDR2 YSYEKL. The CDR3 DNA follows: TGCGCCAGCAGCCAACTACGGGCCGGAACCTACGAGCAGTACTTC. Amino acid sequence: CASSQLRAGTYEQYF.